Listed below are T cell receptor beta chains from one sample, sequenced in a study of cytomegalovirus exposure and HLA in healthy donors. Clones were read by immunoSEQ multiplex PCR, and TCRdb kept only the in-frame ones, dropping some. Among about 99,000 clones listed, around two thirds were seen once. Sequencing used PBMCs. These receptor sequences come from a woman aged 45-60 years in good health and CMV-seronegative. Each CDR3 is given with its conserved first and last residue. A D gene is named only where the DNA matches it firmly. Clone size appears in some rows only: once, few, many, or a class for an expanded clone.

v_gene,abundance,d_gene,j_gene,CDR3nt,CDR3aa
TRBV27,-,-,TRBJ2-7,TGTGCCAGCAGTGTATCCGGAGGGACGAGCTCCTACGAGCAGTACTTC,CASSVSGGTSSYEQYF
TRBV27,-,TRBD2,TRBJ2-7,TGTGCCAGCAGTTTAATGGGGGGAGGGTCCTACGAGCAGTACTTC,CASSLMGGGSYEQYF
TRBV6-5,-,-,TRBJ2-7,TGTGCCAGCAGTTACTCCTCCAACTTGGGGGGCGAGCAGTACTTC,CASSYSSNLGGEQYF
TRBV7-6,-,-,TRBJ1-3,TGTGCCAGCAGCATAAGGAGCTCCGGGGACACCATATATTTT,CASSIRSSGDTIYF
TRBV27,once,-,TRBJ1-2,TGTGCCAGCAGCCACATCCGGGACATTTTCTTCTATGGCTACACCTTC,CASSHIRDIFFYGYTF
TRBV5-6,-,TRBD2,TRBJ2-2,TGTGCCAGCAGCTTGATGTTAGCGGGAGGTTTGATCGGGGAGCTGTTTTTT,CASSLMLAGGLIGELFF
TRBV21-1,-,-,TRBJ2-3,TGTGCCAGCAGCACAAAACCGGCTAGCGGGGGCTCGTCTTCTAGCACAGATACGCAGTATTTT,CASSTKPASGGSSSSTDTQYF
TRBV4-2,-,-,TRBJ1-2,TGTGCCAGCAGCCAAGAGGGATACAGGGTCGGATACTATGGCTACACCTTC,CASSQEGYRVGYYGYTF
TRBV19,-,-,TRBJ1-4,TGTGCCAGCGGATTATACGGGGTCGCTAATGAAAAACTGTTTTTT,CASGLYGVANEKLFF
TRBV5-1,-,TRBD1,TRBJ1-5,TGCGCCAGCAGCTCGACAGGGGCAGAGAATCAGCCCCAGCATTTT,CASSSTGAENQPQHF
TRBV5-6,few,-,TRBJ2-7,TGTGCCAGCAGCTTGGCTTCAGGAGGCCGAACCTACGAGCAGTACTTC,CASSLASGGRTYEQYF
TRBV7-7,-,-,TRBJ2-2,TGTGCTAGCAGCTTCGGGCCTCCCGGGGGCGGGGAGCTGTTTTTT,CASSFGPPGGGELFF
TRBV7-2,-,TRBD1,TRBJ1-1,TGTGCCAGCAGCCCGCAGGGGGGTCCCACTGAAGCTTTCTTT,CASSPQGGPTEAFF
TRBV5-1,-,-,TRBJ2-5,TGCGCCAGCAGCTTGGCCAGCAGGGGAGAGGAGACCCAGTACTTC,CASSLASRGEETQYF
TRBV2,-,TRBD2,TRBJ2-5,TGTGCCAGCGGTTCGTCTCTTGGCGGGGGGGAAGAAGAGACCCAGTACTTC,CASGSSLGGGEEETQYF
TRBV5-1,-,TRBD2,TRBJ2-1,TGCGCCAGCAGCTCAGTAGCGGGACGTGAGAATGAGCAGTTCTTC,CASSSVAGRENEQFF
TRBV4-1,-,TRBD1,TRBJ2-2,TGCGCCAGCAGCCAACTCAGGGGGACCGGGGAGCTGTTTTTT,CASSQLRGTGELFF
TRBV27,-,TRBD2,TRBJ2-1,TGTGCCAGCAGTCCCCTTCTTCGGGGGGGCAAAGATGAGCAGTTCTTC,CASSPLLRGGKDEQFF
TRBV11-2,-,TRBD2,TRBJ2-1,TGTGCCAGCAGGTCGCTAGCGGGAGTGCACAATGAGCAGTTCTTC,CASRSLAGVHNEQFF
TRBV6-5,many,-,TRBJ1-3,TGTGCCAGCAGTTACTCCTCGGTATCTGGAAACACCATATATTTT,CASSYSSVSGNTIYF
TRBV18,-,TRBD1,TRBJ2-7,TGTGCCAGCTCACCGGAGACAGGGACCGAGCAGTACTTC,CASSPETGTEQYF
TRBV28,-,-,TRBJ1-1,TGTGCCAGCAGTTTACGACGGGACACTGAAGCTTTCTTT,CASSLRRDTEAFF
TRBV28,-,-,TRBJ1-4,TGTGCCAGCAGTTTATACAGGGAGGGTGAAAAACTGTTTTTT,CASSLYREGEKLFF
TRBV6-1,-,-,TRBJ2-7,TGTGCCAGCAGTGCAGAGGACCCAAGGGGCGAGCAGTACTTC,CASSAEDPRGEQYF
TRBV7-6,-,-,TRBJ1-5,TGTGCCAGCAGCTCCGACAGAAATCAGCCCCAGCATTTT,CASSSDRNQPQHF
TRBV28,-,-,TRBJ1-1,TGTGCCAGCAGTTTTAGTCCCAACACTGAAGCTTTCTTT,CASSFSPNTEAFF
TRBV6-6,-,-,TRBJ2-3,TGTGCCAGCAGTACTTTCCAGGGGACAGATACGCAGTATTTT,CASSTFQGTDTQYF
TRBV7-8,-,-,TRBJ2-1,TGTGCCAGCAGCTCACTAGTGAGCTCCTACAATGAGCAGTTCTTC,CASSSLVSSYNEQFF
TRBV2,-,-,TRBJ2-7,TGTGCCAGCAGCCGGGACTGGGGCTCCTACGAGCAGTACTTC,CASSRDWGSYEQYF